The next 2 T cell receptor beta chains were all read from a single sample in a study of cytomegalovirus exposure and HLA in healthy donors. Produced via immunoSEQ multiplex PCR; TCRdb's table is partial and in-frame only. This sample has some 79,000 clones, with roughly 94% found just once. The sequencing sample was made of PBMCs. These receptor sequences come from a woman aged 18-29 years in good health and CMV-seropositive.

This clone has only one observation. This chain connects TRBV29-1 to TRBJ1-2, with TRBD1 matching over 10 bases. CDR1 and CDR2 from the germline V gene are SQVTM and ANQGSEA. This CDR3 spans 11 amino acids. V shed 6 bases, J shed 8 bases, and the junction held 3 bases outside the gene matches. The CDR3 reads CSVRQGAGYTF. Written as DNA, the CDR3 is TGCAGCGTCCGACAGGGGGCGGGCTACACCTTC.

The chain links TRBV21-1 to TRBJ1-3; the table's D call of TRBD1 was not tested on the DNA. TRBV21-1 is given as a pseudogene. The CDR3 loop spans 16 amino acids. The CDR3, as DNA: TGTGCCAGCAGCAAAGGGGGACAGATTACTGGAAACACCATATATTTT. Translated, it gives CASSKGGQITGNTIYF.